A selection of T cell receptor beta chains follows, all from one sample in a study of T cell responses to AZD1222 COVID-19 vaccine. Sequencing used immunoSEQ multiplex PCR; TCRdb keeps in-frame clones, though not all of them. This sample has 130,000 to 150,000 clones, with roughly 89% found just once. The sample in question was peripheral blood, obtained on day 0 of AZD1222 vaccination. The receptor source for this set is an adult in good health. Each CDR3 is given with its conserved first and last residue. A D gene is named only where the DNA matches it firmly. The size entry is marked missing in some rows and otherwise reads once, few, many or a size class.

v_gene	abundance	d_gene	j_gene	CDR3nt	CDR3aa
TRBV6-5	-	-	TRBJ1-5	TGTGCCAGCAGTTTAACAGGGAATCAGCCCCAGCATTTT	CASSLTGNQPQHF
TRBV2	-	-	TRBJ1-6	TGTGCCAGCAGTGAGAGGGCCCCCTATAATTCACCCCTCCACTTT	CASSERAPYNSPLHF
TRBV2	-	-	TRBJ1-5	TGTGCCAGCAGTTATCGTATAGGGCAGCCCCAGCATTTT	CASSYRIGQPQHF
TRBV27	-	-	TRBJ1-6	TGTGCCAGCGGGACGTACGATAATTCACCCCTCCACTTT	CASGTYDNSPLHF
TRBV5-4	-	TRBD1	TRBJ1-4	TGTGCCAGCAGCCGGGACAGCCGTTTTAATGAAAAACTGTTTTTT	CASSRDSRFNEKLFF
TRBV14	-	-	TRBJ2-1	TGTGCCAGCAGCCAAGACGACAGCAGCTCCTACAATGAGCAGTTCTTC	CASSQDDSSSYNEQFF
TRBV11-3	-	-	TRBJ2-5	TGTGCCAGCAGCCCCGGCGGGGTGGGTGATAGAGAGACCCAGTACTTC	CASSPGGVGDRETQYF
TRBV4-3	-	-	TRBJ2-3	TGCGCCAGCAGCCAAGAGAGATCTGGGGGAAGAGATACGCAGTATTTT	CASSQERSGGRDTQYF
TRBV27	-	TRBD2	TRBJ2-5	TGTGCCAGCAGTTTATATCGGACTAGTCAGCCAGAGTACCAAGAGACCCAGTACTTC	CASSLYRTSQPEYQETQYF
TRBV6-5	-	TRBD1	TRBJ2-2	TGTGCCAGCAGACACTCCGGGACAGGGGCCCGGGAGCTGTTTTTT	CASRHSGTGARELFF
TRBV28	-	-	TRBJ2-3	TGTGCCAGCAGCCCAGCTCTCCGGGTTCCCACAGATACGCAGTATTTT	CASSPALRVPTDTQYF
TRBV19	-	TRBD1	TRBJ1-5	TGTGCCAGTAGTACCCAGGGACAGCTCAGTCATCAGCCCCAGCATTTT	CASSTQGQLSHQPQHF
TRBV4-2	-	-	TRBJ2-7	TGTGCCAGCAGCCAACAGGGCACCTACGAGCAGTACTTC	CASSQQGTYEQYF
TRBV28	-	TRBD2	TRBJ2-3	TGTGCCAGCAGTTCCCTAGCGGGAATATCAGATACGCAGTATTTT	CASSSLAGISDTQYF
TRBV7-8	-	-	TRBJ1-2	TGTGCCAGCAGCCGAGATGGGGGGCCCTACTATGGCTACACCTTC	CASSRDGGPYYGYTF
TRBV9	-	-	TRBJ1-2	TGTGCCAGCAGCGAAGCGGGCGGGACGCTCCTTCCTAACTATGGCTACACCTTC	CASSEAGGTLLPNYGYTF
TRBV10-3	-	-	TRBJ1-5	TGTGCCATCAGTGAGAATTTCAGGGCCCGCAATCAGCCCCAGCATTTT	CAISENFRARNQPQHF
TRBV19	-	-	TRBJ1-2	TGTGCCAGTAGTGGGCGGCTGATAACTAACTATGGCTACACCTTC	CASSGRLITNYGYTF
TRBV18	-	TRBD1	TRBJ1-4	TGTGCCAGCTCACCACGGACAGGGGATGGTGAAAAACTGTTTTTT	CASSPRTGDGEKLFF
TRBV6-5	-	TRBD1	TRBJ1-1	TGTGCCAGCAGACGTACAGGGGGCACTGAAGCTTTCTTT	CASRRTGGTEAFF
TRBV28	-	TRBD2	TRBJ2-7	TGTGCCAGCAGTTTAGAACTAGCGGGACCGAAAAACGAGCAGTACTTC	CASSLELAGPKNEQYF
TRBV11-2	-	-	TRBJ1-1	TGTGCCAGCAGCTTAGCTCGCACAGGGCTCACTGAAGCTTTCTTT	CASSLARTGLTEAFF
TRBV7-9	-	-	TRBJ1-2	TGTGCCAGCAGCTTTAAGTCGGGAGCCCCTTACACCTTC	CASSFKSGAPYTF
TRBV11-3	once	TRBD1	TRBJ1-1	TGTGCCAGCAGCTTAGTGACAGGGGTCACTGAAGCTTTCTTT	CASSLVTGVTEAFF
TRBV3-1/TRBV3-2	-	-	TRBJ1-5	TGTGCCAGCAGCCTTGGAGGGGGGCAGAGCAATCAGCCCCAGCATTTT	CASSLGGGQSNQPQHF
TRBV5-1	-	TRBD1	TRBJ1-4	TGCGCCAGCAGCTTGCAGGGGGCCTCCGATGAAAAACTGTTTTTT	CASSLQGASDEKLFF
TRBV25-1	-	TRBD2	TRBJ2-2	TGTGCCAGCAGTATCGGAGCGGGACACACCGGGGAGCTGTTTTTT	CASSIGAGHTGELFF
TRBV27	-	TRBD2	TRBJ2-7	TGTGCCAGCAGTCCACTAAGCGGGAGTCCCTCCTACGAGCAGTACTTC	CASSPLSGSPSYEQYF
TRBV4-3	-	TRBD1	TRBJ1-1	TGCGCCAGCAGCCAAGACGGAGGACAGGGGAACACTGAAGCTTTCTTT	CASSQDGGQGNTEAFF
TRBV19	-	-	TRBJ1-1	TGTGCCAGCACCGTGGGAGGAAAAGCTTTCTTT	CASTVGGKAFF
TRBV11-3	-	TRBD1	TRBJ1-1	TGTGCCAGCAGCATCCGACAGGGTTATGAAGCTTTCTTT	CASSIRQGYEAFF
TRBV5-4	-	TRBD2	TRBJ2-5	TGTGCCAGCAGCTTGGGGACTAGCGGGCCTATAGAGACCCAGTACTTC	CASSLGTSGPIETQYF